This T cell receptor beta chain was obtained from a study of blood T cells in healthy people across ages. Next came a second PCR, run for about 7 to 12 cycles, which used a sample-barcoded 5' primer along with a J-beta primer mix. TCRdb re-called the 5' RACE reads through MiXCR, storing one row per CDR3 protein. The sample has approximately 900,000 distinct CDR3 sequences; just under 30% are singletons. This CDR3 is built from 15 residues. CDR1 is MNHEY and CDR2 is SMNVEV in the germline V gene (reference sequence). V gave up 4 bases and J gave up 3 bases, with 15 bases separating them. PBMCs, at least 6 million per sample, were isolated. These records were also assigned to another study, of T cells of mothers and their children. This second report adds: Healthy Caucasian mothers, three in number, and their six children were the donors. Slightly, though not significantly, more overlap was seen in related than in unrelated mother-child pairs.

Sequencing was done on a sample of blood. The TCR was taken from a woman in her thirties or forties in good health. The chain recombines TRBV27 with TRBJ1-2; D remains unclear. The CDR3 DNA is TGTGCCAGCAGTTCCCACCGTGCAGACTACTATGGCTACACCTTC. Encoded protein: CASSSHRADYYGYTF.